The clone carrying this T cell receptor beta chain was observed once. What it binds is not known. The entry originates in a study of T cells in Graves' hyperthyroidism and ophthalmopathy. Overall study: Pretreatment peripheral blood was obtained at initial diagnosis. Whole-study results and caveats: In the analysis, a 13 V-J model separated ophthalmopathy from stable hyperthyroidism. Most expanded thyroid clonotypes above 0.001 also appeared in blood. Ophthalmopathy was model-predicted a median roughly 6.5 months pre-onset.

The source material, RNA transcripts, was used to amplify TCR beta CDR3 regions. Using the HTBI primer set, a first-round RT-PCR was run on the TCR CDR3. Each CDR3 protein gets one entry after TCRdb re-called the multiplex PCR reads with MiXCR. The top ten clones hold around 7.7% of a sample with roughly 740,000 distinct CDR3 sequences, less than 20% of them seen once. In germline, CDR1 is WSHSY, CDR2 SAAADI. This CDR3 is built from 14 residues. The V and J ends lost 3 bases and 8 bases respectively, with 11 bases between them. The chain has TRBV10-2 and TRBJ1-6, with D possibly TRBD1 on 5 matching bases. Sequencing was done on a sample of blood. This receptor was identified in a man aged 18 to 30 with Graves' hyperthyroidism. The CDR3 is CASSEPGFDSPLHF. The CDR3 nucleotides are TGCGCCAGCAGTGAACCAGGGTTTGATTCACCCCTCCACTTT.